The 19 T cell receptor beta chains below come from one sample, sequenced in a study of T cell changes during pregnancy in multiple sclerosis. The method was immunoSEQ multiplex PCR; TCRdb's version includes in-frame clones alone and lacks a portion of them. The data show tens of thousands of clones, approximately 90% seen once. Sequenced material: CD8+ T cells from peripheral blood mononuclear cells, taken before pregnancy. The receptors shown here come from a female donor with multiple sclerosis, enrolled in a pregnancy study.

This clone was recorded once. The junction differs from germline at one of its ends, possibly a read error. The genes are TRBV7-7 and TRBJ2-7, with TRBD2 matching 7 bases. Germline V gene lookup returns CDR1 SSHAT and CDR2 FNYEAQ (reference sequence). This CDR3 has 17 residues. CDR3 nucleotides: TGTGCTAGCAGCTTAGCCGTTTCGGGGGAGGGCCTCGGCGAGCAGTACTTC. Translating it yields CASSLAVSGEGLGEQYF.

In its sample, this clone is medium-sized. This CDR3 reads CASSQSETGGPDTQYF. CDR3 coding DNA: TGTGCCAGCAGCCAATCAGAGACAGGGGGACCAGATACGCAGTATTTT. The V call is TRBV14, the J call TRBJ2-3; TRBD1 matches at 9 bases. The germline V gene has CDR1 SGHDN and CDR2 FVKESK. V lost 2 bases to trimming and J lost 4 bases; unmatched junction nucleotides: 7. This CDR3 has 16 residues.

The J gene is TRBJ1-1, the V gene TRBV7-9, with a weak D call TRBD1 (5 bases). CDR3 size: 12 residues. Trimming shortened V by 2 bases and J by 6 bases, and 7 bases separated the two germline ends. Per the germline V gene, CDR1 is SEHNR and CDR2 is FQNEAQ (reference sequence). The CDR3 DNA is TGTGCCAGCAGCTTACAGGGATCTGAAGCTTTCTTT. This codes for CASSLQGSEAFF.

J is TRBJ2-7 and V is TRBV4-2; D is uncertain. Trimming removed 1 base at V and 3 bases at J, with 7 bases between. From germline, CDR1 is LGHNA and CDR2 YNFKEQ. The CDR3 covers 13 residues. The CDR3 loop is CASSQAANYEQYF. The CDR3 coding sequence is TGTGCCAGCAGCCAAGCTGCGAACTACGAGCAGTACTTC.

The chain couples TRBV5-6 to TRBJ1-2; D is possibly TRBD1 (6 bases). CDR1 is SGHDT and CDR2 is YYEEEE in the germline V gene. This CDR3 contains 16 residues. Trimming removed 4 bases from V and 5 bases from J, with 21 bases in between. The CDR3 DNA sequence: TGTGCCAGCAGCCCTTCGACAGGAGGCCACATTTATGGCTACACCTTC. This gives the protein CASSPSTGGHIYGYTF. The full variable domain, completed using reference TRBV5-6 and TRBJ1-2, is DAGVTQSPTHLIKTRGQQVTLRCSPKSGHDTVSWYQQALGQGPQFIFQYYEEEERQRGNFPDRFSGHQFPNYSSELNVNALLLGDSALYLCASSPSTGGHIYGYTFGSGTRLTVV.

This chain joins TRBV7-2 and TRBJ1-1, with a tentative D call TRBD1 (6 bases). The CDR3 loop spans 17 amino acids. Per the germline V gene, CDR1 is SGHTA and CDR2 is FQGNSA. Trimming removed 2 bases at V and 0 bases at J, with 16 bases between. CDR3 DNA sequence: TGTGCCAGCAGCTTATTGGTGAGGACAGATTTGAACACTGAAGCTTTCTTT. It specifies CASSLLVRTDLNTEAFF.

The genes are TRBV7-8 and TRBJ1-2; D is uncertain. Germline lookup yields CDR1 SGHVS and CDR2 FQNEAQ. V was trimmed by 0 bases and J by 2 bases, leaving 22 bases between them. This CDR3 contains 19 residues. This chain's CDR3 is CASSLATKEDARGNYGYTF. The CDR3 coding sequence is TGTGCCAGCAGCTTAGCTACGAAAGAGGACGCGCGAGGGAACTATGGCTACACCTTC. The variable domain in full, completed from reference TRBV7-8 and TRBJ1-2, reads GAGVSQSPRYKVAKRGQDVALRCDPISGHVSLFWYQQALGQGPEFLTYFQNEAQLDKSGLPSDRFFAERPEGSVSTLKIQRTQQEDSAVYLCASSLATKEDARGNYGYTFGSGTRLTVV.

The chain is built from TRBV5-1 and TRBJ2-4; 7 bases fit TRBD2. The CDR3 is made up of 16 amino acids. Germline V gene sequence: CDR1 SGHRS, CDR2 YFSETQ. The trim removed 5 bases at V and 3 bases at J, leaving 11 bases unmatched. CDR3 protein: CASRPGGGYGKNIQYF. The CDR3 DNA follows: TGCGCCAGCAGGCCTGGGGGAGGGTATGGCAAAAACATTCAGTACTTC.

V is TRBV6-5 and J is TRBJ2-1, with 13 bases identical to TRBD2. V was pared by 4 bases and J by 12 bases, with 6 bases of the junction left unmatched. Germline V gene data show CDR1 as MNHEY and CDR2 as SVGAGI. The CDR3 extends over 14 amino acids. Written as DNA, the CDR3 is TGTGCCAGCAGTTCCGGGACTAGCGGGATTCGGCAGTTCTTC. Amino acid sequence: CASSSGTSGIRQFF.

V is TRBV7-9 and J is TRBJ2-5; 9 bases agree with TRBD1. The CDR3 sequence is 15 residues long. In germline, CDR1 is SEHNR, CDR2 FQNEAQ (reference sequence). The ends lost 5 bases at V and 5 bases at J; junction bases unmatched: 9. CDR3 region: CASSLETGGMETQYF. CDR3 nucleotides: TGTGCCAGCAGCCTAGAAACAGGGGGCATGGAGACCCAGTACTTC.

The rearrangement uses TRBV27 and TRBJ2-7, with D tentatively TRBD2 (6 bases). The germline CDR1 and CDR2 sequences are MNHEY and SMNVEV (reference sequence). This CDR3 spans 14 amino acids. V was shortened by 8 bases and J by 0 bases, with 14 bases between the two germline ends. In nucleotides, the CDR3 is TGTGCCAGCGGACTAATTGGGCCCTCCTACGAGCAGTACTTC. It is translated as CASGLIGPSYEQYF.

The rearrangement links TRBV30 to TRBJ2-2, with 9 bases identical to TRBD2. Germline CDR1 is GTSNPN and CDR2 is SVGIG (reference sequence). With 3 bases clipped from V and 7 bases from J, the junction kept 15 bases outside the gene matches. CDR3 length: 17 residues. The CDR3 nucleotides are TGTGCCTGGAGCGGCGATCCCGGGACTAGCAAGGGCGGGGAGCTGTTTTTT. The encoded protein is CAWSGDPGTSKGGELFF.

This clone has just one count. The chain employs TRBV27 and TRBJ1-2, with a tentative D call TRBD1 (5 bases). Germline values: CDR1 MNHEY, CDR2 SMNVEV (reference sequence). Trimming pared 6 bases from V and 3 bases from J, leaving 8 bases between. The CDR3 runs to 12 residues. The CDR3 reads CASSDSDYGYTF. CDR3 bases: TGTGCCAGCAGCGACAGTGACTATGGCTACACCTTC.

This chain joins TRBV7-8 and TRBJ1-1, with TRBD1 matching 10 bases. V was clipped by 5 bases and J by 0 bases; unmatched bases: 6. Per the germline V gene, CDR1 is SGHVS and CDR2 is FQNEAQ. There are 16 residues in the CDR3. The CDR3 region is CASSPGQGGMNTEAFF. CDR3 coding DNA: TGTGCCAGCAGCCCCGGACAGGGGGGTATGAACACTGAAGCTTTCTTT.

The chain recombines TRBV10-3 with TRBJ2-7, with TRBD2 identical over 11 bases. Germline CDR1 ENHRY, CDR2 SYGVKD. CDR3 size: 16 residues. V lost 6 bases and J lost 0; bases outside the gene matches: 7. The CDR3 here is CAISTTSGTDSYEQYF. The CDR3 region has the DNA TGTGCCATCAGCACGACTAGCGGGACGGACTCCTACGAGCAGTACTTC.

The chain couples TRBV7-9 to TRBJ2-3, with 13 positions matching TRBD2. The J segment lost 4 bases and the V segment lost 3 bases, leaving 4 bases of the junction unmatched. Germline CDR1 reads SEHNR; CDR2 reads FQNEAQ (reference sequence). The CDR3 length is 16 residues. CDR3 sequence reads: CASSFGTSGIADTQYF. As DNA, the CDR3 is TGTGCCAGCAGCTTCGGGACTAGCGGGATTGCAGATACGCAGTATTTT.

This chain links TRBV19 with TRBJ1-1; 7 bases are a match to TRBD1. Germline lookup yields CDR1 LNHDA and CDR2 SQIVND (reference sequence). This CDR3 is 14 amino acids long. Germline trimming cut 5 bases from V and 2 bases from J; bases unmatched to any gene: 5. As DNA, the CDR3 is TGTGCCAGTAGTCGAGGGACAGCCAACACTGAAGCTTTCTTT. Amino acid sequence: CASSRGTANTEAFF. The full variable domain, in which reference TRBV19 and TRBJ1-1 provide the parts outside the CDR3, is DGGITQSPKYLFRKEGQNVTLSCEQNLNHDAMYWYRQDPGQGLRLIYYSQIVNDFQKGDIAEGYSVSREKKESFPLTVTSAQKNPTAFYLCASSRGTANTEAFFGQGTRLTVV.

This clone has only a few counts. DNA for the CDR3: TGTGCCTGGGAACGGGAGGGACACAACAATGAGCAGTTCTTC. Translating it yields CAWEREGHNNEQFF. V gene TRBV30 combines with J gene TRBJ2-1; TRBD2 matches 8 bases. The length of the CDR3 is 14 residues. Germline V gene data show CDR1 as GTSNPN and CDR2 as SVGIG (reference sequence). The trim removed 5 bases at V and 5 bases at J, leaving 8 bases unmatched. The variable domain in full, completed from reference TRBV30 and TRBJ2-1, reads SQTIHQWPATLVQPVGSPLSLECTVEGTSNPNLYWYRQAAGRGLQLLFYSVGIGQISSEVPQNLSASRPQDRQFILSSKKLLLSDSGFYLCAWEREGHNNEQFFGPGTRLTVL.

As DNA, the CDR3 is TGTGCCAGCAGCCCGACTAGTTCGGGTGATACGCAGTATTTT. Protein: CASSPTSSGDTQYF. The chain couples TRBV9 to TRBJ2-3; possible D gene TRBD2, 6 bases. Germline V CDR1 and CDR2: SGDLS, YYNGEE. Trimming took 4 bases from V and 6 from J, leaving 15 bases between them. CDR3 length: 14 residues.